The 18 T cell receptor beta chains below come from one sample, sequenced in a study of blood T cell repertoires in COVID-19. Assay: immunoSEQ multiplex PCR; the TCRdb copy retains only in-frame clones and omits some. The sample has about 260,000 clones; approximately 81% are singletons. Sequenced: peripheral blood. Receptors were obtained from a man between 60 and 75 years old with acute or convalescent COVID-19.

The V and J genes are TRBV7-3 and TRBJ1-1, with 7 positions matching TRBD1. Losses at the gene ends were 4 bases for V and 9 bases for J; bases not matched to a gene: 5. The CDR3 consists of 12 residues. Germline CDR1 reads SGHTA; CDR2 reads FQGTGA. The CDR3 coding sequence is TGTGCCAGCAGCTCCTCAGGGGGACAAGCTTTCTTT. Protein product: CASSSSGGQAFF.

The gene calls are TRBV9 and TRBJ2-1, with TRBD2 matching 11 bases. Germline loops: CDR1 SGDLS, CDR2 YYNGEE. V lost 0 bases to trimming and J lost 2 bases; unmatched junction nucleotides: 10. The CDR3 is 19 residues long. CDR3 amino acids: CASSVVGSGRAIAYNEQFF. The CDR3 DNA is TGTGCCAGCAGCGTAGTGGGTAGCGGGAGGGCTATCGCCTACAATGAGCAGTTCTTC.

This clone was found a few times. The rearrangement uses TRBV14 and TRBJ2-1, with TRBD2 matching over 8 bases. Trimming removed 2 bases from V and 4 bases from J; junction bases left unmatched: 10. Germline V gives CDR1 SGHDN, CDR2 FVKESK. CDR3 length: 17 amino acids. CDR3 bases: TGTGCCAGCAGCCAACCGCCGGGACTAGGAGCATACAATGAGCAGTTCTTC. It yields the protein CASSQPPGLGAYNEQFF.

With respect to this clone: The same CDR3 arises from other DNA sequences in this sample as well. The chain couples TRBV28 to TRBJ1-5; D might be TRBD1 (5 bases). Germline assignment: CDR1 MDHEN and CDR2 SYDVKM. V was clipped by 2 bases and J by 7 bases, with 12 bases between them. CDR3 length: 14 residues. The CDR3 protein is CASSLRQGGQPQHF. For the CDR3, the DNA is TGTGCCAGCAGTTTAAGGCAGGGTGGCCAGCCCCAGCATTTT.

The genes are TRBV11-2 and TRBJ2-7; D might be TRBD2 (5 bases). The V end was cut by 2 bases, the J end by 1 base, with 12 bases between. The CDR3 is 15 amino acids. Germline loops: CDR1 SGHAT, CDR2 FQNNGV. CDR3 region: CASSLYRDPSYEQYF. The CDR3 nucleotides read TGTGCCAGCAGCTTATATCGGGATCCTTCCTACGAGCAGTACTTC. The whole variable domain, filled in from reference TRBV11-2 and TRBJ2-7, reads EAGVAQSPRYKIIEKRQSVAFWCNPISGHATLYWYQQILGQGPKLLIQFQNNGVVDDSQLPKDRFSAERLKGVDSTLKIQPAKLEDSAVYLCASSLYRDPSYEQYFGPGTRLTVT.

The chain couples TRBV12-5 to TRBJ2-6, with TRBD2 as a possible D gene (6 bases). The CDR3 totals 16 residues. Germline CDR1 and CDR2: LGHNT and FRNRAP. V was cut by 6 bases and J by 4 bases, with 16 bases left in between. The CDR3 region is CASGRGLRWGANVLTF. The DNA for the CDR3 is TGTGCTAGTGGGAGGGGACTGCGTTGGGGGGCCAACGTCCTGACTTTC. The full variable domain, completed using reference TRBV12-5 and TRBJ2-6, is DARVTQTPRHKVTEMGQEVTMRCQPILGHNTVFWYRQTMMQGLELLAYFRNRAPLDDSGMPKDRFSAEMPDATLATLKIQPSEPRDSAVYFCASGRGLRWGANVLTFGAGSRLTVL.

The chain couples TRBV11-2 to TRBJ2-5; 8 nucleotides align to TRBD1. The CDR3 consists of 17 residues. The germline gives CDR1 SGHAT, CDR2 FQNNGV. The V and J ends lost 3 bases and 5 bases, in that order; junction bases with no gene match: 14. The CDR3 sequence is CASSLLTGTGGVETQYF. In DNA, the CDR3 is TGTGCCAGCAGCTTGTTGACCGGGACAGGTGGGGTCGAGACCCAGTACTTC. The whole variable domain, filled in from reference TRBV11-2 and TRBJ2-5, reads EAGVAQSPRYKIIEKRQSVAFWCNPISGHATLYWYQQILGQGPKLLIQFQNNGVVDDSQLPKDRFSAERLKGVDSTLKIQPAKLEDSAVYLCASSLLTGTGGVETQYFGPGTRLLVL.

The V call is TRBV7-6, the J call TRBJ2-1, with 9 bases lining up with TRBD1. CDR1 is SGHVS, CDR2 FNYEAQ, per germline. The CDR3 has 17 amino acids. With V trimmed by 1 base and J by 4 bases, 8 bases remained unmatched. For the CDR3, the DNA is TGTGCCAGCAGCTTAGAACCCCGGGACAGGGTTTACAATGAGCAGTTCTTC. Translated: CASSLEPRDRVYNEQFF.

The chain uses TRBV5-4 and TRBJ2-5, with 7 bases that match TRBD2. Germline V gene sequence: CDR1 SGHNT, CDR2 YYREEE (reference sequence). The ends lost 0 bases at V and 1 base at J; junction bases unmatched: 9. The CDR3 extends over 17 amino acids. The CDR3 protein is CASSLARLAVSQETQYF. In nucleotides, the CDR3 is TGTGCCAGCAGCTTGGCACGGCTAGCGGTATCCCAAGAGACCCAGTACTTC.

The DNA for the CDR3 is TGCGCCAGCAGCCAAGCCGCTCTAGTCGCAGATACGCAGTATTTT. Its translation: CASSQAALVADTQYF. This chain links TRBV4-3 with TRBJ2-3; no clear D. The V gene lost 1 base and the J gene lost 4 bases, with 12 bases spanning the gap. This CDR3 is 15 amino acids long. Germline assignment: CDR1 LGHNA and CDR2 YSLEER.

A single count supports this clone. The chain couples TRBV28 to TRBJ2-2, with 11 bases aligning to TRBD2. The trim removed 6 bases at V and 0 bases at J, leaving 9 bases unmatched. The CDR3 loop spans 18 amino acids. Germline lookup yields CDR1 MDHEN and CDR2 SYDVKM. In nucleotides, the CDR3 is TGTGCCAGCAGGAAAGCTCCGGGACTAGCGGCGAACACCGGGGAGCTGTTTTTT. Encoded protein: CASRKAPGLAANTGELFF.

The sample holds one count of this clone. The gene calls are TRBV6-5 and TRBJ1-1, with D possibly being TRBD1 (6 bases). CDR1 is MNHEY and CDR2 is SVGAGI in the germline V gene. V shed 7 bases and J shed 0 bases, with 12 bases lying between them. The CDR3 sequence is 14 residues long. The CDR3, as DNA: TGTGCCAGCATTATGGACAGCTTGAACACTGAAGCTTTCTTT. It is translated as CASIMDSLNTEAFF.

This clone was found a few times. Other DNA sequences in the same sample also yield this CDR3. CDR3 sequence: CASSVGGANQPQHF. CDR3 coding DNA: TGTGCCAGCAGCGTAGGAGGAGCTAATCAGCCCCAGCATTTT. The chain couples TRBV9 to TRBJ1-5; D is unresolved. CDR1 is SGDLS, CDR2 YYNGEE, per germline. V gave up 0 bases and J gave up 4 bases, with 8 bases separating them. The CDR3 length is 14 residues.

This sequence joins TRBV19 and TRBJ1-5; 8 nucleotides match TRBD1. The V gene end was trimmed by 6 bases and the J gene end by 4 bases; junction bases not matched to a gene: 8. The CDR3 is 15 residues long. The germline gives CDR1 LNHDA, CDR2 SQIVND (reference sequence). CDR3: CASSLGQGGNQPQHF. In DNA form, the CDR3 reads TGTGCCAGTAGCCTAGGACAGGGTGGGAATCAGCCCCAGCATTTT.

The chain has TRBV4-3 and TRBJ2-3; D perhaps matches TRBD2 (6 bases). Trimming took 4 bases from V and 5 from J, leaving 13 bases between them. The CDR3 runs to 14 residues. Germline V gene data show CDR1 as LGHNA and CDR2 as YSLEER. The CDR3 nucleotides are TGCGCCAGCAGCCCCGGGACTCGGGGAGATACGCAGTATTTT. Protein product: CASSPGTRGDTQYF.

The CDR3 loop reads CASSQEVIAGAGELFF. CDR3 sequence (DNA): TGCGCCAGCAGCCAAGAAGTTATAGCGGGAGCAGGGGAGCTGTTTTTT. This chain connects TRBV4-1 to TRBJ2-2; 9 nucleotides agree with TRBD2. V lost 0 bases to trimming and J lost 8 bases; unmatched junction nucleotides: 7. The CDR3 runs 16 residues. CDR1 is MGHRA and CDR2 is YSYEKL in the germline V gene.

The count of this clone is one. The CDR3 DNA sequence: TGTGCCAGCAGCTTAGCGGGAGGTGAGCAGTTCTTC. Protein product: CASSLAGGEQFF. This chain links TRBV11-3 with TRBJ2-1; 7 nucleotides align to TRBD2. The CDR3 has 12 residues. Germline CDR1 SGHNT, CDR2 YENEEA. V gave up 1 base and J gave up 9 bases; unmatched junction bases: 0.

The chain carries TRBV9 and TRBJ2-3; a possible D gene is TRBD1 (5 bases). CDR1 and CDR2 (germline): SGDLS, YYNGEE. Trimming took 6 bases from V and 5 from J, leaving 16 bases between them. The CDR3 covers 14 residues. CDR3 sequence: CASTPIGVGDTQYF. As DNA, the CDR3 is TGTGCCAGCACCCCCATAGGGGTTGGAGATACGCAGTATTTT.